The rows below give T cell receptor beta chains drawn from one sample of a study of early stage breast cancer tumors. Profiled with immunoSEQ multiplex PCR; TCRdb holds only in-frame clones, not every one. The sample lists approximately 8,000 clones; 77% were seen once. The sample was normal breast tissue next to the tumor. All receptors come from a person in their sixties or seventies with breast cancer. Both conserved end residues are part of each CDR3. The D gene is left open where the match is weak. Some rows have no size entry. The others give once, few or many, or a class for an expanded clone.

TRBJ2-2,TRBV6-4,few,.,CASSTMGDGTGELFF,TGTGCCAGCAGCACGATGGGGGATGGCACCGGGGAGCTGTTTTTT
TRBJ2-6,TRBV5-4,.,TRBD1,CASFQLTGGSGANVLTF,TGTGCCAGCTTCCAATTGACAGGGGGCTCTGGGGCCAACGTCCTGACTTTC
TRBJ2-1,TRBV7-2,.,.,CASSSTGVYNEQFF,TGTGCCAGCAGCTCGACGGGGGTCTACAATGAGCAGTTCTTC
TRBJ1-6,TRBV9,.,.,CASSPKVEISYNSPLHF,TGTGCCAGCAGCCCGAAGGTTGAGATCTCATATAATTCACCCCTCCACTTT
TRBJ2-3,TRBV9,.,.,CASSPRVETTDTQYF,TGTGCCAGCAGCCCGAGGGTGGAGACAACAGATACGCAGTATTTT
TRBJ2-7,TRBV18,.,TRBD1,CASSPAGDRSGEQYF,TGTGCCAGCTCACCGGCTGGGGACAGGTCGGGCGAGCAGTACTTC
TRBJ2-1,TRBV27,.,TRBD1,CASSSRRTGEFDEQFF,TGTGCCAGCAGTTCAAGGCGGACAGGGGAGTTCGATGAGCAGTTCTTC
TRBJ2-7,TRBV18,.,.,CASSPDQTGEQYF,TGTGCCAGCTCACCGGACCAGACGGGGGAGCAGTACTTC
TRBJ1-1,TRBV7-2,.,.,CASSLEGGTYAEAFF,TGTGCCAGCAGCTTAGAAGGAGGGACGTACGCTGAAGCTTTCTTT
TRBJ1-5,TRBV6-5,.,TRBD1,CASSKVQGTDQPQHF,TGTGCCAGCAGTAAAGTACAGGGGACGGATCAGCCCCAGCATTTT
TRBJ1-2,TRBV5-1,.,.,CASSFPGMGYGYTF,TGCGCCAGCAGCTTCCCGGGAATGGGCTATGGCTACACCTTC
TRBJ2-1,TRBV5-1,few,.,CASSDTYNEQFF,TGCGCCAGCAGCGATACCTACAATGAGCAGTTCTTC
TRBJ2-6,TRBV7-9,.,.,CASSFGANVLTF,TGTGCCAGCAGCTTTGGGGCCAACGTCCTGACTTTC
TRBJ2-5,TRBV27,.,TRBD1,CASRIIGGAETQYF,TGTGCCAGCAGGATAATAGGGGGCGCGGAGACCCAGTACTTC
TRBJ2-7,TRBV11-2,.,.,CASSLDNEQYF,TGTGCCAGCAGCTTAGATAACGAGCAGTACTTC
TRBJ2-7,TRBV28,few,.,CASRSRTGPYEQYF,TGTGCCAGCAGGTCCCGGACCGGGCCCTACGAGCAGTACTTC
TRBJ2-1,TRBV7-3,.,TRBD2,CASSDRASGGAEQFF,TGTGCCAGCAGCGATAGGGCTAGCGGGGGGGCTGAGCAGTTCTTC
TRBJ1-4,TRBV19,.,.,CASSIDSMGKLFF,TGTGCCAGTAGTATTGATTCAATGGGGAAACTGTTTTTT
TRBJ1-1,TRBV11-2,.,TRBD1,CASSFGDRGTEAFF,TGTGCCAGCAGCTTTGGGGACAGGGGCACTGAAGCTTTCTTT
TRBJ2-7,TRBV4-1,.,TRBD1,CASSQEPGGAYEQYF,TGCGCCAGCAGCCAAGAACCAGGGGGCGCGTACGAGCAGTACTTC